This T cell receptor (beta chain) appears in the sequencing data of a study of CD4 T cells in relation to SARS-CoV-2 and coronaviruses. General study results and limits: Samples before the pandemic and after infection were not matched within any donor. SARS-CoV-2-driven expansion was significantly weaker in crossreactive than monoreactive clones.

The unexposed donors gave CD4+ T cells in about 2010-2019, prior to COVID-19. CD4+ T cells were isolated from the cells after around 10 days of culture. Cultures held two million PBMCs per well with roughly 10 IU/ml IL-2. On days 3 and 7, cultures got half fresh IL-2 medium. Germline values: CDR1 SGHNT, CDR2 YYREEE (reference sequence). This CDR3 has 15 amino acids. Trimming removed 3 bases at V and 4 bases at J, with 14 bases between. Method: immunoSEQ multiplex PCR; TCRdb's copy keeps in-frame clones and lacks some. Among around 23,000 clones, about 80% were seen once, and the ten largest hold over 25%. With regard to this clone: Its antigen is still unknown.

What was sequenced was CD4+ T cells from PBMCs, cultured in vitro. V usage is TRBV5-4 and J usage is TRBJ2-1; D possibly corresponds to TRBD2 (5 bases). This receptor was obtained from a human donor in good health. The CDR3 protein is CASSSGLLQYNEQFF. The CDR3 bases are TGTGCCAGCAGCTCAGGACTCCTCCAGTACAATGAGCAGTTCTTC.